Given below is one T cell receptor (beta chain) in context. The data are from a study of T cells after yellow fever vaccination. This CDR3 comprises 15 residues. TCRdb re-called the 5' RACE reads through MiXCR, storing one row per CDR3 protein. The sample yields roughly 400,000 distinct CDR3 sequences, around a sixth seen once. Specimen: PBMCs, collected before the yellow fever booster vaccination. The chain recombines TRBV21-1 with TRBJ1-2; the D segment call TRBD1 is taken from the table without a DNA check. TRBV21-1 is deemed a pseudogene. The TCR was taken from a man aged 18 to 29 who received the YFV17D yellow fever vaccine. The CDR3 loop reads CASRTGTPVDYGYTF. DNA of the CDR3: TGTGCCAGCAGGACCGGGACCCCGGTGGACTATGGCTACACCTTC.